Detailed here is one TCR beta chain. This entry belongs to a study of CD8 T cells in Susac syndrome. Random hexamers were used to reverse transcribe the RNA input (about 0.5 to 1 ug). TCRdb used MiXCR to reprocess the immunoSEQ multiplex PCR reads, holding one entry per CDR3 protein. The sample records 300,000 to 350,000 distinct CDR3 sequences, around 92% being singletons. The ends lost 2 bases at V and 2 bases at J; junction bases unmatched: 12. This CDR3 has 18 residues. The germline V gene encodes CDR1 MNHNS and CDR2 SASEGT. The chain carries TRBV6-1 and TRBJ2-7, with 10 bases lining up with TRBD1. Sequencing used CD4+ T cells from PBMCs. This sequence originates from a human donor with multiple sclerosis. The CDR3 DNA sequence: TGTGCCAGCAGTGAACCGGGACAGGGGACGAGAACTCCCTACGAGCAGTACTTC. Its translation: CASSEPGQGTRTPYEQYF.